One sample yielded the 2 T cell receptor beta chains listed below, sequenced in a study of blood T cells in healthy people across ages. For the second PCR, which ran for roughly 7 to 11 cycles, a sample-barcoded 5' primer and a J-beta primer mix were used. Via MiXCR, TCRdb re-called the 5' RACE reads, giving one row per CDR3 protein. Found here are hundreds of thousands of distinct CDR3 sequences, 58% of them singletons; the top ten hold around 20%. The sequenced sample consisted of blood. The source of these receptors is a man in his thirties or forties in good health.

This chain links TRBV30 with TRBJ2-1; tentative D call: TRBD2 (6 bases). With 4 bases removed from V and 4 bases from J, the gap between germline ends came to 11 bases. Germline CDR1 GTSNPN, CDR2 SVGIG (reference sequence). The CDR3 has 13 amino acids. The CDR3 here is CAWNLALYNEQFF. The CDR3 nucleotides are TGTGCCTGGAACCTAGCGCTATACAATGAGCAGTTCTTC.

The chain employs TRBV5-1 and TRBJ2-1, with D possibly matching TRBD2 (6 bases). The germline CDR1 and CDR2 sequences are SGHRS and YFSETQ. This CDR3 has 14 residues. Trimming cost V 2 bases and J 6 bases, with 12 bases left between them. The CDR3 loop reads CASSFLREGNEQFF. In nucleotides, the CDR3 is TGCGCCAGCAGCTTCCTGCGGGAAGGCAATGAGCAGTTCTTC.